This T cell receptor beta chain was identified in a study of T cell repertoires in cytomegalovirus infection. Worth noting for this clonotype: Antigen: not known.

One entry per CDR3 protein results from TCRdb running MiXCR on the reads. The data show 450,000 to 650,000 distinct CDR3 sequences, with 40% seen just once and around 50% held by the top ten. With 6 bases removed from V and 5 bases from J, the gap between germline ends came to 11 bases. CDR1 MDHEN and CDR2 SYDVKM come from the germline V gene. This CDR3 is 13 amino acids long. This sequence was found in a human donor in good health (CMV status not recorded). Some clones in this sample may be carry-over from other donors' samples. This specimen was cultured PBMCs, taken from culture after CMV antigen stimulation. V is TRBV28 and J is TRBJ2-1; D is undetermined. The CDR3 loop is CASRGKRHNEQFF. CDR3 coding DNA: TGTGCCAGCAGAGGGAAACGACACAATGAGCAGTTCTTC.